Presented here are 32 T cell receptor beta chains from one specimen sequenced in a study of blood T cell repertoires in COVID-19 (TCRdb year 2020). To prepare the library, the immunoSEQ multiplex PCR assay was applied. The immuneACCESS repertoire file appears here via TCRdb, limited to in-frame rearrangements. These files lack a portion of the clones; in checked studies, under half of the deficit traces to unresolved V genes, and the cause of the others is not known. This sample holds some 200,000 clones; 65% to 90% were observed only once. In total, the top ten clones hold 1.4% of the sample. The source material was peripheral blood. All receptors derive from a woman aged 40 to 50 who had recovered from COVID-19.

The CDR3 loop reads CASSDDRVRDNSPLHF. DNA for the CDR3: TGTGCCAGCAGTGATGATCGGGTTCGGGATAATTCACCCCTCCACTTT. This chain links TRBV2 with TRBJ1-6; D gene ambiguous. The length of the CDR3 is 16 residues. Looked up from germline, CDR1 is SNHLY and CDR2 is FYNNEI. Trimming shortened V by 3 bases and J by 5 bases, and 14 bases separated the two germline ends.

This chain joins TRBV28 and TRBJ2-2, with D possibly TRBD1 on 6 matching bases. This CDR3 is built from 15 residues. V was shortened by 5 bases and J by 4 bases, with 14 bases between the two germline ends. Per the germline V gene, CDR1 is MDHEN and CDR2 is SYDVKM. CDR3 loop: CASSNPGGGTGELFF. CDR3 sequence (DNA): TGTGCCAGCAGTAACCCTGGGGGCGGCACCGGGGAGCTGTTTTTT.

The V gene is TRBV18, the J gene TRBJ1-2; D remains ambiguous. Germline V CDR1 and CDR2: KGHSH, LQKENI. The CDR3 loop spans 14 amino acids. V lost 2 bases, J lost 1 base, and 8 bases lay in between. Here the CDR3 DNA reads TGTGCCAGCTCACCAGAGTCGGTTAACTATGGCTACACCTTC. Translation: CASSPESVNYGYTF. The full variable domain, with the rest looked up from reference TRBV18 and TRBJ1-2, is NAGVMQNPRHLVRRRGQEARLRCSPMKGHSHVYWYRQLPEEGLKFMVYLQKENIIDESGMPKERFSAEFPKEGPSILRIQQVVRGDSAAYFCASSPESVNYGYTFGSGTRLTVV.

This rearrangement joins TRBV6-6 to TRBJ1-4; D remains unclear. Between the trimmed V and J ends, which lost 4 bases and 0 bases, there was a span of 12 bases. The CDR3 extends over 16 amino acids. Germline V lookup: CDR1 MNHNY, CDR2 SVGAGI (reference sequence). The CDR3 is CASSFAKTATNEKLFF. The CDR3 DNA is TGTGCCAGCAGTTTCGCCAAAACGGCAACTAATGAAAAACTGTTTTTT.

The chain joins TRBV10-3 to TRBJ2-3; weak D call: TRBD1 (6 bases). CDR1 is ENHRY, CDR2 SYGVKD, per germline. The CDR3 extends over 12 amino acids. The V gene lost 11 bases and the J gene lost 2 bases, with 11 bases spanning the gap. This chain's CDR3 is CASTGNTDTQYF. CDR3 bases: TGTGCCTCAACAGGGAACACAGATACGCAGTATTTT.

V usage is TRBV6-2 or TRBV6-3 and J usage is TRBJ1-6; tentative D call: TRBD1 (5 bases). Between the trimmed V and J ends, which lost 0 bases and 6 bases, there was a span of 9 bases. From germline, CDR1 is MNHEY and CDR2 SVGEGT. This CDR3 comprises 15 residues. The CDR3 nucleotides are TGTGCCAGCAGTTACTCAGGGACTCTTAATTCACCCCTCCACTTT. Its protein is CASSYSGTLNSPLHF.

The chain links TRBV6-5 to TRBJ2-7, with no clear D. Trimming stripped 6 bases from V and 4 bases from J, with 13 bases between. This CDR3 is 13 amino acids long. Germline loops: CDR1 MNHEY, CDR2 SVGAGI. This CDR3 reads CASSATFNYEQYF. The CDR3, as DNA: TGTGCCAGCAGCGCGACTTTTAATTACGAGCAGTACTTC.

Written as DNA, the CDR3 is TGTGCCAGCAGTTACTCAAGGGAGACTGAAGCTTTCTTT. Encoded protein: CASSYSRETEAFF. This rearrangement joins TRBV6-6 to TRBJ1-1, with D unclear. Germline CDR1 reads MNHNY; CDR2 reads SVGAGI (reference sequence). Trimming pared 0 bases from V and 5 bases from J, leaving 7 bases between. This CDR3 region has 13 residues.

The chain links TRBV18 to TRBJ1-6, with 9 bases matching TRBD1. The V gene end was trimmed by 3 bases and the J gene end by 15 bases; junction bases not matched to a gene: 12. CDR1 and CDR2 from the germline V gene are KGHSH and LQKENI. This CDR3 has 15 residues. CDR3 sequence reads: CASSPGGTGKSLLHF. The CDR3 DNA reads TGTGCCAGCTCACCTGGAGGGACAGGGAAGTCTCTCCTCCACTTT.

The CDR3 sequence is CASSLYQGYTF. The CDR3 DNA sequence: TGTGCCAGCAGCTTGTACCAGGGCTACACCTTC. The V call is TRBV5-6, the J call TRBJ1-2; D unresolved. The CDR3 loop spans 11 amino acids. Between the trimmed V and J ends, which lost 1 base and 8 bases, there was a span of 6 bases. Germline V lookup: CDR1 SGHDT, CDR2 YYEEEE.

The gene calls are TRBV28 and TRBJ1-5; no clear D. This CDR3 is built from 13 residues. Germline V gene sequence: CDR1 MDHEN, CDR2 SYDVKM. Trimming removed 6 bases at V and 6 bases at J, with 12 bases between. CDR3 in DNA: TGTGCCAGCAGATTACAGACGGGTCAGCCCCAGCATTTT. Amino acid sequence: CASRLQTGQPQHF.

The CDR3 reads CASSFGTVNTEAFF. The CDR3 region has the DNA TGTGCCAGCAGCTTCGGTACAGTGAACACTGAAGCTTTCTTT. The J gene is TRBJ1-1, the V gene TRBV5-4; D call uncertain. This CDR3 spans 14 amino acids. The germline V and J ends were trimmed by 2 bases and 0 bases, with 8 bases remaining between them. CDR1 and CDR2 from the germline V gene are SGHNT and YYREEE (reference sequence).

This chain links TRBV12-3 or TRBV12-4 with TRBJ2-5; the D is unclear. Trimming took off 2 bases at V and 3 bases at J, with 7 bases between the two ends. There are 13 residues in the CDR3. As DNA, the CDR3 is TGTGCCAGCAGTTTATTCACAGAAGAGACCCAGTACTTC. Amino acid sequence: CASSLFTEETQYF.

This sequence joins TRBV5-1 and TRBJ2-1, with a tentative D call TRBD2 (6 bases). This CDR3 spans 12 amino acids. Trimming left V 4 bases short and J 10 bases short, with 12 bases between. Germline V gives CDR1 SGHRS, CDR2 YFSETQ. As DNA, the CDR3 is TGCGCCAGCAGCCCAACTAGCAACGAGCAGTTCTTC. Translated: CASSPTSNEQFF.

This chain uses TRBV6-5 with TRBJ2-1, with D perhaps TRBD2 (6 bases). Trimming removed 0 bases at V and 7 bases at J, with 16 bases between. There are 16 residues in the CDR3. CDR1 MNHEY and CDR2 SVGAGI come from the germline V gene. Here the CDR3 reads CASSYSTALAANEQFF. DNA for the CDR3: TGTGCCAGCAGTTACTCGACGGCACTAGCAGCTAATGAGCAGTTCTTC.

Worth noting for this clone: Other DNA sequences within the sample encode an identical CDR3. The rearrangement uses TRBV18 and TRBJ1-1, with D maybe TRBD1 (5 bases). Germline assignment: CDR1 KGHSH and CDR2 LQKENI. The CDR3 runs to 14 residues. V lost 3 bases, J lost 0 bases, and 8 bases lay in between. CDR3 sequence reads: CASSPTALNTEAFF. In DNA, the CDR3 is TGTGCCAGCTCACCGACAGCGCTGAACACTGAAGCTTTCTTT. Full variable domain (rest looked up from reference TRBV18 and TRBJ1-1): NAGVMQNPRHLVRRRGQEARLRCSPMKGHSHVYWYRQLPEEGLKFMVYLQKENIIDESGMPKERFSAEFPKEGPSILRIQQVVRGDSAAYFCASSPTALNTEAFFGQGTRLTVV.

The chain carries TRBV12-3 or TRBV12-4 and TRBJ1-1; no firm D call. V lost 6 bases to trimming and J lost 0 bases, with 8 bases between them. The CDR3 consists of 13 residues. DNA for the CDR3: TGTGCCAGCAGCACGGAGATGAACACTGAAGCTTTCTTT. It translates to CASSTEMNTEAFF.

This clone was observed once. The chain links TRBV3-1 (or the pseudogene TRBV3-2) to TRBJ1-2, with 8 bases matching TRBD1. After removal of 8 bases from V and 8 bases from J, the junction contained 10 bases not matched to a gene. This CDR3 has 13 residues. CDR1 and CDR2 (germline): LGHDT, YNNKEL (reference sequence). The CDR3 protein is CASGSTGARGYTF. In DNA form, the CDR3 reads TGTGCCAGCGGCTCGACAGGGGCTCGGGGCTACACCTTC.

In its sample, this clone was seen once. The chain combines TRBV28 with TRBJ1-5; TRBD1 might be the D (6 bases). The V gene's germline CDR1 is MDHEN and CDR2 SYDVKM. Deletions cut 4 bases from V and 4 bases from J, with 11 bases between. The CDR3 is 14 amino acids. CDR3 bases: TGTGCCAGCAGTTCGCCGCAGGGGAATCAGCCCCAGCATTTT. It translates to CASSSPQGNQPQHF.

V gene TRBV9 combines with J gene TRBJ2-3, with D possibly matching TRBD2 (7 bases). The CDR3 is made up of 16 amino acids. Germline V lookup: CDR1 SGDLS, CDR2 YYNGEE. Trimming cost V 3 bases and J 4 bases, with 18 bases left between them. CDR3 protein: CASSGRGGRYADTQYF. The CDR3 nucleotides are TGTGCCAGCAGCGGGAGGGGGGGCCGTTACGCAGATACGCAGTATTTT.

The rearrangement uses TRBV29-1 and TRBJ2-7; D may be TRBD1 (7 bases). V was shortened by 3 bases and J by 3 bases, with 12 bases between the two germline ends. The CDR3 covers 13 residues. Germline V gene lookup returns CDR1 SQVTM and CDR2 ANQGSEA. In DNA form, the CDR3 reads TGCAGCGTTGAGCGACAGGGAGGCTACGAGCAGTACTTC. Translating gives CSVERQGGYEQYF.

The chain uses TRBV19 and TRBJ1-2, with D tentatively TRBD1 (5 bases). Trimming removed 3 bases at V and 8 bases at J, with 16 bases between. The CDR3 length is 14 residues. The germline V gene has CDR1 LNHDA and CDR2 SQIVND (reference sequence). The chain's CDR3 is CASSISTGRGGYTF. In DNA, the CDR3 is TGTGCCAGTAGTATCTCCACAGGACGGGGGGGCTACACCTTC.

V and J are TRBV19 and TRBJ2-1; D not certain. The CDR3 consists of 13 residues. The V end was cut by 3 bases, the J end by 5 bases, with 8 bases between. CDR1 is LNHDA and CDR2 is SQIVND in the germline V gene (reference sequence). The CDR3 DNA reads TGTGCCAGTAGTATTGACAAAAACAATGAGCAGTTCTTC. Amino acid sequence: CASSIDKNNEQFF.

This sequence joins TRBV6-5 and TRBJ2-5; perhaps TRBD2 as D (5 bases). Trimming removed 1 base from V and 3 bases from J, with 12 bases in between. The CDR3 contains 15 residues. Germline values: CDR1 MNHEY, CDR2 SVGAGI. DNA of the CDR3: TGTGCCAGCAGTTACTTAGCAGGAGGAAAAGAGACCCAGTACTTC. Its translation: CASSYLAGGKETQYF.

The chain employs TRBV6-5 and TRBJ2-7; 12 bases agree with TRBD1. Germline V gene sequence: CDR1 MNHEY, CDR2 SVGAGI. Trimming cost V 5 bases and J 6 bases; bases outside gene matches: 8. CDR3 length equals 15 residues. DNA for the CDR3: TGTGCCAGCAGTAGTTCCGGGACAGGGGGCTCCGAGCAGTACTTC. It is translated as CASSSSGTGGSEQYF.

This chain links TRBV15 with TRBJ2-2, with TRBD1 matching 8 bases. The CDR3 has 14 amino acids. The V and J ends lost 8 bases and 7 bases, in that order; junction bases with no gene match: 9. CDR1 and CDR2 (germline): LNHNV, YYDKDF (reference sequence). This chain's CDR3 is CATSYRGDIGELFF. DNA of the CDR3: TGTGCCACCTCCTACAGGGGGGATATCGGGGAGCTGTTTTTT.

The CDR3 region has the DNA TGTGCCAGCGGAGACAGGGTTGTTTTTCCTGAAGCTTTCTTT. The encoded protein is CASGDRVVFPEAFF. This sequence joins TRBV28 and TRBJ1-1; TRBD1 matches 7 bases. The V segment lost 8 bases and the J segment 6 bases; nucleotides outside the gene matches: 12. The CDR3 length is 14 residues. Germline V gene sequence: CDR1 MDHEN, CDR2 SYDVKM.

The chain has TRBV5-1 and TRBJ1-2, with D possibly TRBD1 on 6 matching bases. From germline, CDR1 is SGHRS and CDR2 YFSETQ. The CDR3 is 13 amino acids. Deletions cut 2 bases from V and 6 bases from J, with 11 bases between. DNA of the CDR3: TGCGCCAGCAGCTTCGGACAGTCTGATGGCTACACCTTC. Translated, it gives CASSFGQSDGYTF.

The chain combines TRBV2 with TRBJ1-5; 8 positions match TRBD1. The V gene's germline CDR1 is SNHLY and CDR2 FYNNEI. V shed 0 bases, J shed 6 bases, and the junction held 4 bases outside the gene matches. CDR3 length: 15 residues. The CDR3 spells CASSEAAGGGQPQHF. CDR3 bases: TGTGCCAGCAGTGAAGCAGCAGGGGGCGGTCAGCCCCAGCATTTT.

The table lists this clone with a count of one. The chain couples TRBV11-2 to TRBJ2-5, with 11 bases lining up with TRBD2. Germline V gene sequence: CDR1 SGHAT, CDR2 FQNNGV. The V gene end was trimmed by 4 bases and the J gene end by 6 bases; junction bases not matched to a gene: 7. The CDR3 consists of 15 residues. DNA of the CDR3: TGTGCCAGCAGCTCTACTAGCGGGGGCGGGAAGACCCAGTACTTC. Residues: CASSSTSGGGKTQYF.

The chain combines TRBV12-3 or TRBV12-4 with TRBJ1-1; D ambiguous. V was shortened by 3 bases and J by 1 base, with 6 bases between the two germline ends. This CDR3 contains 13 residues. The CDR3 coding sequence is TGTGCCAGCAGTTTGAGGAAGAACACTGAAGCTTTCTTT. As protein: CASSLRKNTEAFF.

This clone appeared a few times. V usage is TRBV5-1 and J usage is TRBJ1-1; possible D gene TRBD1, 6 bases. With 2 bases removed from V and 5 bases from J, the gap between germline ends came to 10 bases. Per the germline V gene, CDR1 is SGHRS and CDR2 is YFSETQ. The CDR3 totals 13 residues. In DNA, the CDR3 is TGCGCCAGCAGCTTACAGGGAGGGACTGAAGCTTTCTTT. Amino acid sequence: CASSLQGGTEAFF.